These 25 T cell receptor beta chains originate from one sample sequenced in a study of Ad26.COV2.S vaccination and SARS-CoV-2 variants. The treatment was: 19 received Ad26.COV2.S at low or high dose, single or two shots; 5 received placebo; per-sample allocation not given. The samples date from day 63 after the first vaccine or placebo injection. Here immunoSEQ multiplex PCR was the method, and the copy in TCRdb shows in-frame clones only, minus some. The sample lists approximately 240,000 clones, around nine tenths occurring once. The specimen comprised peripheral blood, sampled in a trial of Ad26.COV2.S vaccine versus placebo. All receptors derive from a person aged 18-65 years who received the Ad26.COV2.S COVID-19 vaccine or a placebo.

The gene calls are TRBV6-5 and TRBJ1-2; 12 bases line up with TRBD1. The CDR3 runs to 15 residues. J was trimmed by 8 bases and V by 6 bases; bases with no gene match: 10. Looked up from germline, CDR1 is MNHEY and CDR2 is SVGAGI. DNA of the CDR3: TGTGCCAGCAGCCCGCCGGGACAGGGGGCGTCAGGCTACACCTTC. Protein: CASSPPGQGASGYTF.

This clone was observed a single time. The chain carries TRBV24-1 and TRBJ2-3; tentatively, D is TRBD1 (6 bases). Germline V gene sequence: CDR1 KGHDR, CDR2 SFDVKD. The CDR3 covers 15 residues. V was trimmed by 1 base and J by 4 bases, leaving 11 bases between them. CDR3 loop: CATSDLVRGADTQYF. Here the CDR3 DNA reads TGTGCCACCAGTGATTTAGTCAGGGGTGCAGATACGCAGTATTTT.

The CDR3 region has the DNA TGTGCCAGCAGCCAAGGATGGTCACCTAACTATGGCTACACCTTC. Protein sequence: CASSQGWSPNYGYTF. V usage is TRBV3-1 (or the pseudogene TRBV3-2) and J usage is TRBJ1-2; D not certain. There are 15 residues in the CDR3. The V gene's germline CDR1 is LGHDT and CDR2 YNNKEL (reference sequence). Trimming took 1 base from V and 0 from J, leaving 9 bases between them.

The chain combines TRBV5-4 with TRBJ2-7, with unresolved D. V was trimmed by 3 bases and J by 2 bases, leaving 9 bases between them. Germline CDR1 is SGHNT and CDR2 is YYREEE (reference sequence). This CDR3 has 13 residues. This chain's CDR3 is CASSSKAAYEQYF. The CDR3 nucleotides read TGTGCCAGCAGCTCGAAAGCCGCCTACGAGCAGTACTTC.

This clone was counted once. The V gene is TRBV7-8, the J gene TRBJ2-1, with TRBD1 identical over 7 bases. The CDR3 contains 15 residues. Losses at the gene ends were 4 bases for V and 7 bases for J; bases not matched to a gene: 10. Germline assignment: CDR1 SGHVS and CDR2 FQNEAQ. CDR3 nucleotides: TGTGCCAGCAGCTCCAGCCGATTACAGGGGAATGAGCAGTTCTTC. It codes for CASSSSRLQGNEQFF.

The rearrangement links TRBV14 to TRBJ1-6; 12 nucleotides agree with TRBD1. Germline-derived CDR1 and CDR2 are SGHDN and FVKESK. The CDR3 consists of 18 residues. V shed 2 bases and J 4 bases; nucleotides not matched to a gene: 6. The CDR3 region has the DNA TGTGCCAGCAGCCAACCTCCGGGACAGGGGGCTTATAATTCACCCCTCCACTTT. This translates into CASSQPPGQGAYNSPLHF.

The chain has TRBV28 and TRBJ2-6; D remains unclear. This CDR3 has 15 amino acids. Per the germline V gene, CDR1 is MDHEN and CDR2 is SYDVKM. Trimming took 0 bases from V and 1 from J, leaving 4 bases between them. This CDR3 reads CASSLWGSGANVLTF. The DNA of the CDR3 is TGTGCCAGCAGTTTATGGGGTTCTGGGGCCAACGTCCTGACTTTC. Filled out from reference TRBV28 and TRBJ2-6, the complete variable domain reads DVKVTQSSRYLVKRTGEKVFLECVQDMDHENMFWYRQDPGLGLRLIYFSYDVKMKEKGDIPEGYSVSREKKERFSLILESASTNQTSMYLCASSLWGSGANVLTFGAGSRLTVL.

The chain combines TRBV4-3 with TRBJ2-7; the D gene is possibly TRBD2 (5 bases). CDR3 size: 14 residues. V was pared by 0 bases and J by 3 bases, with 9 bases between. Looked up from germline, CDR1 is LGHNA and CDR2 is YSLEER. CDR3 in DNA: TGCGCCAGCAGCCAAGATCTGGAGGTCTACGAGCAGTACTTC. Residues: CASSQDLEVYEQYF.

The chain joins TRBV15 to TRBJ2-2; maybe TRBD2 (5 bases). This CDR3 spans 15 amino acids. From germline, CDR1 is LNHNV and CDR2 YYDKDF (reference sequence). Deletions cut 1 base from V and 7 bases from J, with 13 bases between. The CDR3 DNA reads TGTGCCACCAGCAGAGGTGGGAGCCGGGTCGGGGAGCTGTTTTTT. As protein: CATSRGGSRVGELFF. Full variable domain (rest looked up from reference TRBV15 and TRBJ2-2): DAMVIQNPRYQVTQFGKPVTLSCSQTLNHNVMYWYQQKSSQAPKLLFHYYDKDFNNEADTPDNFQSRRPNTSFCFLDIRSPGLGDTAMYLCATSRGGSRVGELFFGEGSRLTVL.

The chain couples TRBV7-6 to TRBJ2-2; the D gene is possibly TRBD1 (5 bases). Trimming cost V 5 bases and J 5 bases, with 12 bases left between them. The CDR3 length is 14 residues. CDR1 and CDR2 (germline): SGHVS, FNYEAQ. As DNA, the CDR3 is TGTGCCAGCAGCCCCAGGGTAGAGACCGGGGAGCTGTTTTTT. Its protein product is CASSPRVETGELFF.

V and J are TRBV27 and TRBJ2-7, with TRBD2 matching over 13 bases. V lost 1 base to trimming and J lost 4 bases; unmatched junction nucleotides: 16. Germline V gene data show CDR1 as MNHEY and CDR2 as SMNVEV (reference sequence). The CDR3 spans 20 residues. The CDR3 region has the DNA TGTGCCAGCAGTTTATGGGCACCGGGACTAGCGGGGACAAAGGGATACGAGCAGTACTTC. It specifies CASSLWAPGLAGTKGYEQYF.

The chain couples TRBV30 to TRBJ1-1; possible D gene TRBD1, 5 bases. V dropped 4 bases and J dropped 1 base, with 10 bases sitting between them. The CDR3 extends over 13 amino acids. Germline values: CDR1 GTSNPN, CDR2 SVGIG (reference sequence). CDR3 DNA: TGTGCCTGGAAGCTCCAGGGGAACACTGAAGCTTTCTTT. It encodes CAWKLQGNTEAFF.

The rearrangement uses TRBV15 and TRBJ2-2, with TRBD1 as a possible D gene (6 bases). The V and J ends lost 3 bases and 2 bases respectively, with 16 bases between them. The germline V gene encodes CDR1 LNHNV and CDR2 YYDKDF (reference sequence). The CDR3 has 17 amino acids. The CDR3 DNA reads TGTGCCACCAGCAGGGACTCGGGACAAGGAAACACCGGGGAGCTGTTTTTT. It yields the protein CATSRDSGQGNTGELFF. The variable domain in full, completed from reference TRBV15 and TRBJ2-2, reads DAMVIQNPRYQVTQFGKPVTLSCSQTLNHNVMYWYQQKSSQAPKLLFHYYDKDFNNEADTPDNFQSRRPNTSFCFLDIRSPGLGDTAMYLCATSRDSGQGNTGELFFGEGSRLTVL.

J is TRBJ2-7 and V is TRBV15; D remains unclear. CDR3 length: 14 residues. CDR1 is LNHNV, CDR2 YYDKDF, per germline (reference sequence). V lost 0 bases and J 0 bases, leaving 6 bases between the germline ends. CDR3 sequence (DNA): TGTGCCACCAGCAGAGAATCCTACTCCTACGAGCAGTACTTC. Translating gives CATSRESYSYEQYF.

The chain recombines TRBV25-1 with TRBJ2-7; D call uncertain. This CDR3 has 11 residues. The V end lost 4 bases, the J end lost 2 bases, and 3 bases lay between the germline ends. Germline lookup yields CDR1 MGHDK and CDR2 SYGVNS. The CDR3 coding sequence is TGTGCCAGCAGTGTCACCTACGAGCAGTACTTC. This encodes CASSVTYEQYF.

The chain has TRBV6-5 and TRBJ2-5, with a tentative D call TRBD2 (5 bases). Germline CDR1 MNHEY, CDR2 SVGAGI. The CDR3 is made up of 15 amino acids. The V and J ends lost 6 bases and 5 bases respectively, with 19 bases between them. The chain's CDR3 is CASRVGLATSETQYF. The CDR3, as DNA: TGTGCCAGCAGGGTAGGACTCGCAACCTCGGAGACCCAGTACTTC.

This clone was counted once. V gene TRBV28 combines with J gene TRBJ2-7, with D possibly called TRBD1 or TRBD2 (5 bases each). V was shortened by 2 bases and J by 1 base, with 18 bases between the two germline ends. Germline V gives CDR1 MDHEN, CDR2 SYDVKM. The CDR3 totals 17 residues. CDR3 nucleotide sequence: TGTGCCAGCAGTTTACCCGGGACGGCCGTTTTTTCCTACGAGCAGTACTTC. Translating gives CASSLPGTAVFSYEQYF.

The CDR3 nucleotides read TGTGCCAGCAGTTTGAGCAGGGCCTATGGCTACACCTTC. Translation: CASSLSRAYGYTF. V is TRBV28 and J is TRBJ1-2; tentatively, D is TRBD1 (5 bases). The CDR3 contains 13 residues. Germline CDR1 and CDR2: MDHEN and SYDVKM. V was shortened by 3 bases and J by 4 bases, with 9 bases between the two germline ends.

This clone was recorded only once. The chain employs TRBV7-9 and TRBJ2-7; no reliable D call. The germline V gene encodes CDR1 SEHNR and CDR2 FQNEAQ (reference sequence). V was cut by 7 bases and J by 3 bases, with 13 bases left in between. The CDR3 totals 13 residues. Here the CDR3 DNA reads TGTGCCAGCACCCCGGATTACCGCTACGAGCAGTACTTC. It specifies CASTPDYRYEQYF.

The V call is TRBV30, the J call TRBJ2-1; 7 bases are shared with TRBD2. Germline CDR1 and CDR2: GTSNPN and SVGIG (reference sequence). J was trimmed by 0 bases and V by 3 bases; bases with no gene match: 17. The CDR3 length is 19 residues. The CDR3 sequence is CAWSRQTSLGKSSYNEQFF. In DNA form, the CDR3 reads TGTGCCTGGAGCCGCCAGACTAGCCTAGGCAAAAGCTCCTACAATGAGCAGTTCTTC.

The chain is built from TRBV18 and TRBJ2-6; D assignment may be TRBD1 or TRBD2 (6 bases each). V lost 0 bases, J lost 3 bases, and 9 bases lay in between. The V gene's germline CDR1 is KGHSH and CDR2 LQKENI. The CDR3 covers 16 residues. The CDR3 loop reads CASSPPGGLGANVLTF. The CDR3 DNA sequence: TGTGCCAGCTCACCACCAGGGGGGCTTGGGGCCAACGTCCTGACTTTC.

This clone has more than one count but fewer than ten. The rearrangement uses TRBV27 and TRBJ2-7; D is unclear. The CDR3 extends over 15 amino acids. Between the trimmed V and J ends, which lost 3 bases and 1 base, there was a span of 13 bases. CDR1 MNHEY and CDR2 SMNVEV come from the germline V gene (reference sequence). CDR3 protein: CASSLLADGSYEQYF. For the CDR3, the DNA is TGTGCCAGCAGTTTGTTGGCGGATGGGTCCTACGAGCAGTACTTC.

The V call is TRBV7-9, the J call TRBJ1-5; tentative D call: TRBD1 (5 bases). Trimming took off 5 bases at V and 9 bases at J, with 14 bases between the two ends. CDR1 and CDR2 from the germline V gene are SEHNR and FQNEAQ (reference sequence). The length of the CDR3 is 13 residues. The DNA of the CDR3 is TGTGCCAGCAGCCCGGGACCGCTATTGCCCCAGCATTTT. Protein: CASSPGPLLPQHF.

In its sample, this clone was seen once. The CDR3 spells CAWSWAGSYNEQFF. The DNA of the CDR3 is TGTGCCTGGAGTTGGGCTGGTTCCTACAATGAGCAGTTCTTC. The chain employs TRBV30 and TRBJ2-1, with unresolved D. The CDR3 consists of 14 residues. Trimming shortened V by 2 bases and J by 1 base, and 9 bases separated the two germline ends. Germline V gives CDR1 GTSNPN, CDR2 SVGIG (reference sequence).

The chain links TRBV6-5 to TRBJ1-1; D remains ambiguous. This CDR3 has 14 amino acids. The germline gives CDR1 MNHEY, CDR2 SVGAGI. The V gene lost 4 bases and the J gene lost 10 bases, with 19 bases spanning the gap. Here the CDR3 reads CASSSPGGLDGAFF. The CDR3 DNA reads TGTGCCAGCAGTTCACCCGGCGGCCTAGACGGAGCTTTCTTT.